The rows below give T cell receptor beta chains drawn from one sample of a study of T-cell reconstitution after alpha-beta-depleted transplantation in children. Each CDR3 protein is one row after TCRdb ran MiXCR on the PCR reads. This sample has some 300,000 distinct CDR3 sequences; around 10% occur once, and the top ten carry around 7.5%. Source: PBMCs, taken before TCRalphabeta/CD19-depleted stem cell transplant. These receptors were obtained from a boy in the first two years of life with acute myeloid leukemia, due to receive a stem cell transplant. CDR3s include the opening cysteine and the closing phenylalanine or tryptophan. The D gene is left open where the match is weak. A clone size is listed for some rows: how often the clone was seen (once, few, many), or a class if it is expanded.

.	TRBV2	many	TRBJ2-3	CASSEVEDTQYF	TGTGCCAGCAGTGAAGTGGAGGATACGCAGTATTTT
.	TRBV5-6	.	TRBJ2-3	CASSLAGVAPPSTDTQYF	TGTGCCAGCAGCTTGGCTGGGGTCGCACCCCCTAGCACAGATACGCAGTATTTT
.	TRBV5-1	many	TRBJ2-3	CASSGGGRTDTQYF	TGCGCCAGCAGTGGGGGGGGCCGAACAGATACGCAGTATTTT
TRBD1	TRBV6-2/TRBV6-3	many	TRBJ1-1	CASILQGARTEAFF	TGTGCCAGCATCCTACAGGGGGCGCGGACTGAAGCTTTCTTT
TRBD2	TRBV6-1	many	TRBJ2-2	CASRDGRGSTGELFF	TGTGCCAGCAGGGACGGGAGGGGGTCCACCGGGGAGCTGTTTTTT
TRBD1	TRBV5-1	.	TRBJ2-1	CASNRQSGTGDNEQFF	TGCGCCAGTAACCGCCAATCCGGGACAGGGGACAATGAGCAGTTCTTC
.	TRBV20-1	.	TRBJ2-7	CSAGWTVSYEQYF	TGCAGTGCTGGATGGACAGTCTCCTACGAGCAGTACTTC
.	TRBV7-9	.	TRBJ1-2	CASSLLVLRREHYGYTF	TGTGCCAGCAGCTTATTAGTCCTGCGCAGGGAGCACTATGGCTACACCTTC
.	TRBV10-3	.	TRBJ2-7	CAISEKGAPSYEQYF	TGTGCCATCAGTGAAAAAGGAGCACCCTCCTACGAGCAGTACTTC
TRBD2	TRBV27	.	TRBJ2-7	CASSLPRQGLAGVSIKEQYF	TGTGCCAGCAGTTTACCCCGACAGGGGCTAGCGGGAGTGTCCATTAAGGAGCAGTACTTC
.	TRBV20-1	many	TRBJ2-7	CSAEGGVGYEQYF	TGCAGTGCCGAGGGGGGAGTGGGCTACGAGCAGTACTTC
TRBD2	TRBV27	many	TRBJ2-3	CASSHPSTSGSGAYTQYF	TGTGCCAGCAGTCACCCATCGACTAGCGGGAGCGGGGCATATACGCAGTATTTT
TRBD1	TRBV10-3	many	TRBJ2-5	CAISEPGQQETQYF	TGTGCCATCAGTGAGCCGGGACAGCAAGAGACCCAGTACTTC
TRBD2	TRBV7-3	many	TRBJ2-2	CASSLNSGSNTGELFF	TGTGCCAGCAGCTTAAATAGCGGGAGCAACACCGGGGAGCTGTTTTTT
TRBD1	TRBV5-4	many	TRBJ2-1	CASSLGPTGVGNEQFF	TGTGCCAGCAGCTTGGGACCAACAGGGGTCGGGAATGAGCAGTTCTTC
TRBD1	TRBV20-1	many	TRBJ2-3	CSARDRGRRDTQYF	TGCAGTGCTAGAGACAGGGGGCGCAGAGATACGCAGTATTTT
.	TRBV20-1	few	TRBJ2-7	CSARVQGSYEQYF	TGCAGTGCTAGAGTCCAGGGTAGCTACGAGCAGTACTTC
.	TRBV7-9	few	TRBJ1-2	CASSPGQLLATF	TGTGCCAGCAGCCCAGGACAGCTCCTTGCGACCTTC
.	TRBV7-9	many	TRBJ2-1	CASSLGDGRHNEQFF	TGTGCCAGCAGCTTGGGGGATGGTCGCCACAATGAGCAGTTCTTC
.	TRBV7-9	many	TRBJ2-1	CASSSLGEDIYNEQFF	TGTGCCAGCAGCTCACTTGGTGAGGACATCTACAATGAGCAGTTCTTC
.	TRBV30	.	TRBJ1-5	CAWSFSRDQPQHF	TGTGCCTGGAGTTTTTCCAGGGATCAGCCCCAGCATTTT